This T cell receptor beta chain was sequenced during a study of T cell repertoires in cytomegalovirus infection. TCRdb reprocessed the reads via MiXCR and lists one record per CDR3 protein. Of about half a million distinct CDR3 sequences listed, more than 30% are singletons. The V end was cut by 6 bases, the J end by 0 bases, with 10 bases between. The CDR3 is 14 residues long. A note on this clonotype: Its antigen is still unknown.

The material was cultured PBMCs, obtained from culture after CMV antigen stimulation. The chain uses TRBV12-3 or TRBV12-4 and TRBJ2-3; possible D gene TRBD2, 5 bases. The clonotype was recovered from a human donor in good health (CMV status not recorded). Some clones in this sample may be carry-over from other donors' samples. CDR3 nucleotides: TGTGCCAGCAGGCGGGCTTCGAGCACAGATACGCAGTATTTT. It is translated as CASRRASSTDTQYF.